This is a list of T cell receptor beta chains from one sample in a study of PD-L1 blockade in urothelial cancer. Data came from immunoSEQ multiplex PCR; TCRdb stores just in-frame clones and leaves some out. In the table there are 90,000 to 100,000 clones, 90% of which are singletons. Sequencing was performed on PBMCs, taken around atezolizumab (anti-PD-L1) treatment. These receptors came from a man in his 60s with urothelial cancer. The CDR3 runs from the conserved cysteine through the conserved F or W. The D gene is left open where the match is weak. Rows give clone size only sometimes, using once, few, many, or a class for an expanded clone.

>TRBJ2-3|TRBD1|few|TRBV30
TGTGCCTGGAGTCTGGGACAGTTCCCTAGCACAGATACGCAGTATTTT
CAWSLGQFPSTDTQYF
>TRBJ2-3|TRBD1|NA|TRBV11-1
TGTGCCAGCAGCTTAAGTGGTGGGACAGATAGCACAGATACGCAGTATTTT
CASSLSGGTDSTDTQYF
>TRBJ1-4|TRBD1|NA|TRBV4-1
TGCGCCAGCAGCCAAGATCCCAGGGGGAATGAAAAACTGTTTTTT
CASSQDPRGNEKLFF
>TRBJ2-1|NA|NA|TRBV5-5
TGTGCCAGCAGTCCAACTAGAGCCTACAATGAGCAGTTCTTC
CASSPTRAYNEQFF
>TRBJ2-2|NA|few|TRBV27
TGTGCCAGCAGTTTATTGGGGCAGGAGTTGACCAACACCGGGGAGCTGTTTTTT
CASSLLGQELTNTGELFF
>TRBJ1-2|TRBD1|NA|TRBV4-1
TGCGCCAGCAGCCAGGAACAGGGGGCGCGAGGCTACACCTTC
CASSQEQGARGYTF
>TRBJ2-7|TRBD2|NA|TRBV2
TGTGCCAGCAGCACGGGGGGATACGAGCAGTACTTC
CASSTGGYEQYF
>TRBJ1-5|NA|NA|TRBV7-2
TGTGCCAGCAGCTTTCGGGGAAATAGCAATCAGCCCCAGCATTTT
CASSFRGNSNQPQHF
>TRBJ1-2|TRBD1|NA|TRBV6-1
TGTGCCAGCAGGCCGGGACAGGGAAACTATGGCTACACCTTC
CASRPGQGNYGYTF
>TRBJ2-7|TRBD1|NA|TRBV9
TGTGCCAGCAGCCCGACGGGGACAGCAGCCTACGAGCAGTACTTC
CASSPTGTAAYEQYF
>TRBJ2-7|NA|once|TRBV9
TGTGCCAGCAGCGGTAGAGGGACTGGTGATGGCGAGCAGTACTTC
CASSGRGTGDGEQYF
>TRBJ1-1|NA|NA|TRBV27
TGTGCCAGCAGAGCTGACAGTTGGACAAAGAACACTGAAGCTTTCTTT
CASRADSWTKNTEAFF
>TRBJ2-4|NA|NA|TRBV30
TGTGCCTGGAGTGTACCTAGTTTAGCCAAAAACATTCAGTACTTC
CAWSVPSLAKNIQYF
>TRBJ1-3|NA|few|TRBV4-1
TGCGCCAGCAGCCAAGGATTCCGGGGGACTGGAAACACCATATATTTT
CASSQGFRGTGNTIYF
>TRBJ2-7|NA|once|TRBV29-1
TGCAGCGCCCAGGAAGGCGGAGGGTACGAGCAGTACTTC
CSAQEGGGYEQYF
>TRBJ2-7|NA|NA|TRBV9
TGTGCCAGCAGCGTAGCGGGGAGTCGGGACATGATGTACGAGCAGTACTTC
CASSVAGSRDMMYEQYF
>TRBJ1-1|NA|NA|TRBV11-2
TGTGCCAGCAGCCGAGATTTGAACACTGAAGCTTTCTTT
CASSRDLNTEAFF
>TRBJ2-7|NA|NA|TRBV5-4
TGTGCCAGCAGCATCCCCGGAGGGAGCGACTACGAGCAGTACTTC
CASSIPGGSDYEQYF
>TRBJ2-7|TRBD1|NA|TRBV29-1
TGCAGCGTCGAAGGACAGGGGCAAGGCGAGCAGTACTTC
CSVEGQGQGEQYF
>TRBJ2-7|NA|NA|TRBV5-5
TGTGCCAGCAGCTTGGACCTTTCCGGGGTAGCGTACGAGCAGTACTTC
CASSLDLSGVAYEQYF
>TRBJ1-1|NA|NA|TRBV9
TGTGCCAGCAGCGTACACACAGAGAACACTGAAGCTTTCTTT
CASSVHTENTEAFF
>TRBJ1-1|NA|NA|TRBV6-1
TGTGCCAGCAGTGAGCGTAGGAACACTGAAGCTTTCTTT
CASSERRNTEAFF
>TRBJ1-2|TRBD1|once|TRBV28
TGTGCCAGCAGTTTGCAGGGGGTATATGGCTACACCTTC
CASSLQGVYGYTF
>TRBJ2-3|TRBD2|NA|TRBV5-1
TGCGCCAGCAGCTGGAGTAGCGGGGGGGCTTCTGGAGATACGCAGTATTTT
CASSWSSGGASGDTQYF
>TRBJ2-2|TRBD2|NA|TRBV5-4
TGTGCCAGCAGCTTAATGGGCGGGGGGAACACCGGGGAGCTGTTTTTT
CASSLMGGGNTGELFF
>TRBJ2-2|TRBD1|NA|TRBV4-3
TGCGCCAGCAGCCAACCCGGGACAGGGGCGAACACCGGGGAGCTGTTTTTT
CASSQPGTGANTGELFF
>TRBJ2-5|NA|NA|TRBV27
TGTGCCAGCAGGGTTGTTGGCGGGCACCAAGAGACCCAGTACTTC
CASRVVGGHQETQYF
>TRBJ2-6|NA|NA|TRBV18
TGCGGCGTCGGCAGGGATAGTTCAGGGGCCAACGTCCTGACTTTC
CGVGRDSSGANVLTF
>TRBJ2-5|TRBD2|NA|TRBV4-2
TGTGCCAGCAGCGGCGGGGCGGGGGGTTTGAGGGAGACCCAGTACTTC
CASSGGAGGLRETQYF
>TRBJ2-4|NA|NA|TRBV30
TGTGCCTGGACGGGAATCATAGCCAAAAACATTCAGTACTTC
CAWTGIIAKNIQYF
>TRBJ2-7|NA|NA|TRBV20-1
TGCAGTGCTGTGCAGTCCTACGAGCAGTACTTC
CSAVQSYEQYF
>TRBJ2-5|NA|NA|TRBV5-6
TGTGCCAGCAGCTTGTATCACCAAGAGACCCAGTACTTC
CASSLYHQETQYF
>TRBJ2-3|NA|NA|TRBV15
TGTGCCACCAGCAGAGATAGGCGGGATACGCAGTATTTT
CATSRDRRDTQYF
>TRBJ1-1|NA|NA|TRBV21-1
TGTGCCAGCAGCAAAAAATGGGGCTACGGACAGAACACTGAAGCTTTCTTT
CASSKKWGYGQNTEAFF
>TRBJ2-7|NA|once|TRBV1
TGCACCAGCAGCCTGCCGGGAGGGGAGAGGGAGCAGTACTTC
CTSSLPGGEREQYF
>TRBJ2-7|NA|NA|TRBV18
TGTGCCAGCTCACTCCAGGGTTACGAGCAGTACTTC
CASSLQGYEQYF
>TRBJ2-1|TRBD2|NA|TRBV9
TGTGCCAGCAGCCGGACTAGCGGGAGGACTGTTGAGCAGTTCTTC
CASSRTSGRTVEQFF
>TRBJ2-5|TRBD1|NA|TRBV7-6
TGTGCCAGCAGCCCCCGGGACAGGGCAGAGACCCAGTACTTC
CASSPRDRAETQYF
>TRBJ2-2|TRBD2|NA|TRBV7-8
TGTGCGGGGGGTAGCGGGAGAACGAACACCGGGGAGCTGTTTTTT
CAGGSGRTNTGELFF
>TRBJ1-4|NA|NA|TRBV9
TGTGCCAGCAGCGTAGAGGCGACAGCTTATAATGAAAAACTGTTTTTT
CASSVEATAYNEKLFF
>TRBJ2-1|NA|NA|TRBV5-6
TGTGCCAGCAGCCCGGGGGACAATGAGCAGTTCTTC
CASSPGDNEQFF
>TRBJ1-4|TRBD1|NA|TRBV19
TGTGCCAGTTTTTCGGACAGGGGGACGGGAGATGAAAAACTGTTTTTT
CASFSDRGTGDEKLFF
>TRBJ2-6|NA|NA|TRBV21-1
TGTGCCAGCAGCAAAAAGTTCTATCCGGGACAGCGAAAACTCTCTGGGGCCAACGTCCTGACTTTC
CASSKKFYPGQRKLSGANVLTF
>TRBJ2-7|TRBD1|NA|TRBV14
TGTGCCAGCAGCCAAGTTGGGACAGGGGGCGAGCAGTACTTC
CASSQVGTGGEQYF
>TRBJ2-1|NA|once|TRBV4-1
TGCGCCAGCAGCCAAGACGGGGAGCGCTACAATGAGCAGTTCTTC
CASSQDGERYNEQFF
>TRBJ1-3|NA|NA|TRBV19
TGTGCCAGTAGTATGCGCGGCAGCACCTCTGGAAACACCATATATTTT
CASSMRGSTSGNTIYF
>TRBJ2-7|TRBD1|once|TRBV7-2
TGTGCCAGCAGCTTAGGGACAGGGTACATCTACGAGCAGTACTTC
CASSLGTGYIYEQYF
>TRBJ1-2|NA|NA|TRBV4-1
TGCGCCAGCAGCCAAGATCCAGGGGCCAACTATGGCTACACCTTC
CASSQDPGANYGYTF
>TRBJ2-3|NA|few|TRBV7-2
TGTGCCAGCAGCCCTCGACAGCTCACAGATACGCAGTATTTT
CASSPRQLTDTQYF
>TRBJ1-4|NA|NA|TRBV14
TGTGCCAGCAGCCTTGGCGCGGGCTCAACTAATGAAAAACTGTTTTTT
CASSLGAGSTNEKLFF
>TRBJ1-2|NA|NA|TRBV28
TGTGCCAGCAAGCCCGGCGGCGGGCAGCGGGGTGGATATGGCTACACCTTC
CASKPGGGQRGGYGYTF